This TCR beta chain was documented in a study of CD8+CD57+ T cells in acquired aplastic anemia. This CDR3 contains 15 residues. The ends were cut back, 1 base at V and 8 bases at J, with 17 bases in the middle. Germline V gives CDR1 LNHDA, CDR2 SQIVND (reference sequence). General study points: Patient and control CD8+ Simpson's diversity was not significantly different.

The template for TCR beta VDJ and CDR3 sequence profiling was genomic DNA. MiXCR, applied by TCRdb to the reads, yields one record per CDR3 protein. The sample carries 120,000 or so distinct CDR3 sequences, roughly 40% recorded once. Before being chosen for sequencing, patients had shown CD8+CD57+ cell expansion by flow cytometry. This clonotype was seen at least ten times. Its antigen is currently unknown. Sequencing used sorted CD4+, CD8+, or CD8+CD57+ T cells (not recorded which) from PBMCs. This TCR came from a human donor with aplastic anemia. This rearrangement joins TRBV19 to TRBJ1-2; D is unresolved. Here the CDR3 DNA reads TGTGCCAGTAGTATAGTCGGCGAGACACCGAGCGGCTACACCTTC. It codes for CASSIVGETPSGYTF.